A selection of T cell receptor beta chains follows, all from one sample in a study of blood T cells in healthy people across ages. MiXCR, run by TCRdb on the 5' RACE reads, gives a single entry per CDR3 protein. The sample has more than 450,000 distinct CDR3 sequences; about 27% are singletons. The sample was also reused in another study, on T cells of mothers and their children.

Sequencing was done on a sample of blood. All receptors come from a boy younger than 10 in good health. Both conserved end residues are part of each CDR3. The D gene is left open where the match is weak. Not every row has a clone size; where given, it reads once, few, many or a size class.

v_call	clone_size	d_call	cdr3_length	j_call	cdr3_nt	cdr3_aa
TRBV7-9	NA	NA	14	TRBJ1-1	TGTGCCAGCAGCCCCCCAACAGGACCCAAAGAAGCTTTCTTT	CASSPPTGPKEAFF
TRBV11-2	NA	NA	16	TRBJ2-3	TGTGCCAGCAGCCGGACAGGGGGACTAGCCACAGATACGCAGTATTTT	CASSRTGGLATDTQYF
TRBV29-1	few	NA	11	TRBJ2-7	TGCAGCGTTGCGGCCGCCTACGAGCAGTACTTC	CSVAAAYEQYF
TRBV28	few	NA	14	TRBJ2-7	TGTGCCAGCAGTCCCCTGGTCAGATTCTACGAGCAGTACTTC	CASSPLVRFYEQYF
TRBV12-5	NA	NA	12	TRBJ2-7	TGTGCTAGTGGTTTGGCTTTCTACGAGCAGTACTTC	CASGLAFYEQYF
TRBV7-3	few	NA	16	TRBJ2-3	TGTGCCAGCAGCCTCGCCTCGAGTGCGGGCACAGATACGCAGTATTTT	CASSLASSAGTDTQYF
TRBV20-1	NA	TRBD2	14	TRBJ2-7	TGCAGTGCCCTCCGTCCGGGAGGCACCTACGAGCAGTACTTC	CSALRPGGTYEQYF
TRBV7-2	many	NA	15	TRBJ1-4	TGTGCCAGCAGCCTCCGACGGGGGGGTAATGAAAAACTGTTTTTT	CASSLRRGGNEKLFF
TRBV4-2	NA	NA	13	TRBJ2-7	TGTGCCAGCAGCCAAGGAGACTCCTACGAGCAGTACTTC	CASSQGDSYEQYF
TRBV15	NA	NA	15	TRBJ1-4	TGTGCCACCGGCGCGCGGAGGGGCGCGGATGAAAAACTGTTTTTT	CATGARRGADEKLFF
TRBV29-1	few	NA	14	TRBJ1-2	TGCAGCGTTGTTGGCCAGGGGACTAACTATGGCTACACCTTC	CSVVGQGTNYGYTF
TRBV4-3	few	NA	14	TRBJ2-6	TGCGCCAGCAGTCAGCTCACAGGGGCCAACGTCCTGACTTTC	CASSQLTGANVLTF
TRBV12-3/TRBV12-4	NA	NA	15	TRBJ2-7	TGTGCCAGCAGTTTAGGAGAAGGGTCCTCCTACGAGCAGTACTTC	CASSLGEGSSYEQYF
TRBV12-3/TRBV12-4	NA	TRBD2	15	TRBJ2-3	TGTGCCAGCAGTTATACGGGACTAGGGTCAGATACGCAGTATTTT	CASSYTGLGSDTQYF
TRBV4-3	NA	TRBD1	15	TRBJ2-7	TGCGCCAGCAGTCAAGCTCAGGACAGGGTCTACGAGCAGTACTTC	CASSQAQDRVYEQYF
TRBV12-3/TRBV12-4	NA	NA	14	TRBJ2-1	TGTGCCAGCAGCGGGGTAAGCTCCTACAATGAGCAGTTCTTC	CASSGVSSYNEQFF
TRBV28	NA	NA	16	TRBJ2-2	TGTGCCAGCAGTTTCTCCGGGACAACGAACACCGGGGAGCTGTTTTTT	CASSFSGTTNTGELFF
TRBV12-3/TRBV12-4	few	TRBD2	13	TRBJ2-5	TGTGCCAGCAGTCTAGCGGAATTGGAGACCCAGTACTTC	CASSLAELETQYF
TRBV12-5	NA	NA	12	TRBJ2-7	TGTGCTAGTGGGCCTGAGGCGCCGGGACAGTACTTC	CASGPEAPGQYF
TRBV2	NA	NA	14	TRBJ1-4	TGTGCCAGCAGGCGGACAAACCGCGGGGAAAAACTGTTTTTT	CASRRTNRGEKLFF
TRBV25-1	NA	TRBD1	15	TRBJ1-6	TGTGCCAGCAGTGAATACGGGACAGGGGGTTCACCCCTCCACTTT	CASSEYGTGGSPLHF
TRBV4-2	NA	NA	15	TRBJ2-1	TGTGCCAGCAGCCAATCCCGGGGCCTATACAATGAGCAGTTCTTC	CASSQSRGLYNEQFF
TRBV10-3	NA	TRBD1	16	TRBJ1-4	TGTGCCATCAGTGATGGGACAGGGGGAACTAATGAAAAACTGTTTTTT	CAISDGTGGTNEKLFF
TRBV27	few	NA	16	TRBJ2-3	TGTGCCAGCAGTGACGCAGGGGGAGGGTTGTCAGATACGCAGTATTTT	CASSDAGGGLSDTQYF
TRBV9	NA	NA	15	TRBJ1-5	TGTGCCAGCAGCCCTAGTGGGGATAGCAATCAGCCCCAGCATTTT	CASSPSGDSNQPQHF
TRBV4-3	NA	NA	14	TRBJ2-3	TGCGCCAGCAGCCAAGATCGTGGGGAAGATACGCAGTATTTT	CASSQDRGEDTQYF
TRBV6-5	NA	NA	13	TRBJ1-1	TGTGCCAGCAGTTATGGTGGGCAGACCGAAGCTTTCTTT	CASSYGGQTEAFF
TRBV6-1	NA	TRBD1	13	TRBJ1-2	TGTGCCAGCAGACAAGACAGGGGGCACGGCTACACCTTC	CASRQDRGHGYTF